The next 3 T cell receptor beta chains were all read from a single sample in a study of response to subunit inactivated influenza vaccine. TCRdb re-analysed the RT-PCR reads in MiXCR, keeping a single row per CDR3 protein. The sample contains some 550,000 distinct CDR3 sequences, around 21% of which appear only once. These data are also associated with another study on T cells expressing NK-cell markers. From that report: Making the TCR beta cDNA relied on 5'RACE template switching with UMIs.

The material was CD4+ T cells sorted from PBMCs, obtained approximately 12 days after vaccination. These receptors were taken from a middle-aged man who received an inactivated influenza vaccine.

The chain joins TRBV4-3 to TRBJ1-5; no clear D gene. V dropped 0 bases and J dropped 3 bases, with 12 bases sitting between them. Germline lookup yields CDR1 LGHNA and CDR2 YSLEER. The CDR3 consists of 16 residues. The CDR3 region is CASSQDSQPLNQPQHF. CDR3 in DNA: TGCGCCAGCAGCCAAGACTCGCAGCCCCTCAATCAGCCCCAGCATTTT.

This sequence joins TRBV12-3 or TRBV12-4 and TRBJ2-1; TRBD2 matches at 10 bases. CDR3 size: 16 residues. V dropped 3 bases and J dropped 5; count of bases not matched to a gene: 7. This CDR3 is CASSLGSSGGNNEQFF. As DNA, the CDR3 is TGTGCCAGCAGTTTGGGTTCTAGCGGGGGCAACAATGAGCAGTTCTTC.

The J gene is TRBJ1-1, the V gene TRBV20-1; D is uncertain. This CDR3 has 11 amino acids. Germline V lookup: CDR1 DFQATT, CDR2 SNEGSKA (reference sequence). V was clipped by 0 bases and J by 14 bases, with 13 bases between them. CDR3 DNA: TGCAGTGCTAGAGATCCGGTGGGTGTCTTCTTT. This encodes CSARDPVGVFF.